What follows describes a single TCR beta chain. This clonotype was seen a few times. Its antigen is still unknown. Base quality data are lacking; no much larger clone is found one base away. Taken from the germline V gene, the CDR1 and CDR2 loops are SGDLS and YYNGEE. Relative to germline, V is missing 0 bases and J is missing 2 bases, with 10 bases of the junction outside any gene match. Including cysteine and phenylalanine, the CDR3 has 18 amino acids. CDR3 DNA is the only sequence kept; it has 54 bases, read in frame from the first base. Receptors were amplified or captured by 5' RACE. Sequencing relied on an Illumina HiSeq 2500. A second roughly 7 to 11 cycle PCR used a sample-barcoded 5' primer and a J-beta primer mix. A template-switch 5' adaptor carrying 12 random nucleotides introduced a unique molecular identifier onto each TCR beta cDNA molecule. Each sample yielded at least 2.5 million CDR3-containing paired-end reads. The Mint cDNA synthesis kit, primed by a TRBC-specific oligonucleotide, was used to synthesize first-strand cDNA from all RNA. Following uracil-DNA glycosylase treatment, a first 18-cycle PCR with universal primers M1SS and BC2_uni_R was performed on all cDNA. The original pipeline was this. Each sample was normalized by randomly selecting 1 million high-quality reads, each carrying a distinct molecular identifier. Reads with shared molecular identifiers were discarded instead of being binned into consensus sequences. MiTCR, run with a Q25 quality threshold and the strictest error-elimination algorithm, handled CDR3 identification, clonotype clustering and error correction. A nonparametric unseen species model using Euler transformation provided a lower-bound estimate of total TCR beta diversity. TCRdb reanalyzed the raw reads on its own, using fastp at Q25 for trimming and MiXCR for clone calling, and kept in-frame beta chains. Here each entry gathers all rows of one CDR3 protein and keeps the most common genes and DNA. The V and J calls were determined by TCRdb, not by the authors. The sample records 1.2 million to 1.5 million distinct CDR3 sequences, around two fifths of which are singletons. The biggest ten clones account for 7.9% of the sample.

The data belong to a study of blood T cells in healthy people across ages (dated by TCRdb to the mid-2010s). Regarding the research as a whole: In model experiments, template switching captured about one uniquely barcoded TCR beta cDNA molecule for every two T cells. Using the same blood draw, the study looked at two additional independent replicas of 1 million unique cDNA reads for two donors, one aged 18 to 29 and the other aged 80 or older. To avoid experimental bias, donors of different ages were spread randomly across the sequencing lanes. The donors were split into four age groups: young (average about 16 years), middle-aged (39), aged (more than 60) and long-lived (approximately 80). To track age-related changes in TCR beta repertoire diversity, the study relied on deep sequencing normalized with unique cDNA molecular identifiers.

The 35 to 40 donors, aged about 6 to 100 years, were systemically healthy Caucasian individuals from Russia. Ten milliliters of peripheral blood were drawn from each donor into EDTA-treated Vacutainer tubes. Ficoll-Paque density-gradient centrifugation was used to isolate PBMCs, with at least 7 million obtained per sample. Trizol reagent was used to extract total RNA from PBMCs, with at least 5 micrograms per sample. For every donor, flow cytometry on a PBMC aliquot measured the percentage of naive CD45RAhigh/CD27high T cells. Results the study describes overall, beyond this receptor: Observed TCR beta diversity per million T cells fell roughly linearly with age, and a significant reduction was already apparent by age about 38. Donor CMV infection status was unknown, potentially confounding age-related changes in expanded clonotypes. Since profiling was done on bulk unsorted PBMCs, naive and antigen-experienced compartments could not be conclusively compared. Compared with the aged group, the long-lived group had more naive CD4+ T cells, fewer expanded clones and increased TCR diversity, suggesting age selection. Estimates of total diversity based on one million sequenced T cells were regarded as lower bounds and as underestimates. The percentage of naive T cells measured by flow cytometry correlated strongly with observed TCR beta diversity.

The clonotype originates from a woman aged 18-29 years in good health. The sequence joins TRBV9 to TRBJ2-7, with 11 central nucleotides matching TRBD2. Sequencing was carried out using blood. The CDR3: CASSVVAGGLLVAYEQYF. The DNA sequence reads TGTGCCAGCAGCGTAGTAGCGGGAGGGCTGTTGGTGGCCTACGAGCAGTACTTC.